This entry describes one T cell receptor beta chain. Clones were read by immunoSEQ multiplex PCR, and TCRdb kept only the in-frame ones, dropping some. Found here are some 2.1 million clones, around 93% of them singletons; the top ten hold more than 1.5%. The sample belongs to a study of shared clonotypes between healthy human individuals. CD45RO negativity and positive selection for CCR7 defined naive CD8 cells, a population that excluded terminally differentiated effector memory CD45RA+ cells. Per the germline V gene, CDR1 is SGHAT and CDR2 is FQNNGV. This CDR3 spans 16 amino acids. The V segment lost 1 base and the J segment 4 bases; nucleotides outside the gene matches: 4.

The sequencing sample was made of naive CD8+ T cells from PBMCs. This chain joins TRBV11-2 and TRBJ2-1; 10 bases line up with TRBD2. The sequence derives from a man aged 18 to 29 in good health. Some clones in this sample may be carry-over from other donors' samples. CDR3 sequence reads: CASSLGWTSGYNEQFF. The CDR3 nucleotides read TGTGCCAGCAGCTTAGGCTGGACTAGCGGTTACAATGAGCAGTTCTTC.